The sequence of this T cell receptor (beta chain) was determined in a study of human T cells and chemical hapten exposure. About the research overall: Patients were given diphenylcyclopropenone on the scalp weekly across the roughly 25-week study. Study conclusions and caveats: With DPC sensitization, TCRs exceeding 1 in 1000 frequency showed no change.

Attachment of unique molecular identifiers to individual cDNA molecules was performed in the library. TCRdb re-called the RACE reads with MiXCR, one entry per CDR3 protein. The sample yields about 170,000 distinct CDR3 sequences, about 27% seen once. Concerning this clonotype itself: Its specificity is unknown.

With 0 bases removed from V and 7 bases from J, the gap between germline ends came to 25 bases. CDR1 and CDR2 (germline): LGHNT, FRNRAP. The CDR3 is 19 amino acids. Time point noted: patch test 3, about 24 weeks after DPC sensitization. This sample's treatment: therapeutic diphenylcyclopropenone sensitization with weekly scalp DPC. Unseparated into fractions, whole blood served as the source from which total RNA was extracted. The material was whole blood, obtained in connection with sensitization to the hapten diphenylcyclopropenone (DPC). This TCR was recovered from a woman aged 18-29 years with alopecia areata. Some clones in this sample may be carry-over from other donors' samples. V usage is TRBV12-5 and J usage is TRBJ2-1; tentative D call: TRBD1 (6 bases). The CDR3 DNA reads as TGTGCTAGTGGTTTGGTACCTGATGGTACGGGACATCTCGGAAATGAGCAGTTCTTC. Amino acid sequence: CASGLVPDGTGHLGNEQFF.